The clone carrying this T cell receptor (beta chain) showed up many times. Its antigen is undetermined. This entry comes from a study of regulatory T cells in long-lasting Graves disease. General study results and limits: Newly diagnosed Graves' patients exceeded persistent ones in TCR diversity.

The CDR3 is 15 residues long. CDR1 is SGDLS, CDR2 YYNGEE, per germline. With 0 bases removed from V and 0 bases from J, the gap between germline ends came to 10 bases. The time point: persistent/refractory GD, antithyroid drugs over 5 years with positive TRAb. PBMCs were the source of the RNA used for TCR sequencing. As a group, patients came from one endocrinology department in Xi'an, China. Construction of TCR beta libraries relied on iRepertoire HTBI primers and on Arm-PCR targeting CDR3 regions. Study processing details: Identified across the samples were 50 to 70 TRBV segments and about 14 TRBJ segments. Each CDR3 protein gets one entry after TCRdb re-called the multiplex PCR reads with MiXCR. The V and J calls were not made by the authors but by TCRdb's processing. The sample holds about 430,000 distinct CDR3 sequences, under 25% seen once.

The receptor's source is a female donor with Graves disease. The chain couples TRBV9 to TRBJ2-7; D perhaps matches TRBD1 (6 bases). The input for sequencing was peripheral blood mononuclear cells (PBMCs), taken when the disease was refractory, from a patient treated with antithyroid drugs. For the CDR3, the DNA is TGTGCCAGCAGCGTAGGAGGGGGACACTCCTACGAGCAGTACTTC. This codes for CASSVGGGHSYEQYF.